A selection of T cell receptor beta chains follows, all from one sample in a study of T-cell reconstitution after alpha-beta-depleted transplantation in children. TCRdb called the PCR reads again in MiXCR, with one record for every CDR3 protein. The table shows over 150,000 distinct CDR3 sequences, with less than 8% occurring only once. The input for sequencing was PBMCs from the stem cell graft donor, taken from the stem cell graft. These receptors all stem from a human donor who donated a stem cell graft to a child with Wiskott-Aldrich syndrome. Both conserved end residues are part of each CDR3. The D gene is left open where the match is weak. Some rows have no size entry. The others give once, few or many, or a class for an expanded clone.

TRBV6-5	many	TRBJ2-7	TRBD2	CASSYFPFGLAGLYEQYF	TGTGCCAGCAGTTACTTTCCCTTTGGACTAGCGGGCCTCTACGAGCAGTACTTC
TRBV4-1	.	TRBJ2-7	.	CASSRSSDGGAEQYF	TGCGCCAGCAGCCGCTCATCAGACGGCGGCGCCGAGCAGTACTTC
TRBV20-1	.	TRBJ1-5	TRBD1	CSASSRTGEWQPQHF	TGCAGTGCTAGCTCAAGAACAGGGGAGTGGCAGCCCCAGCATTTT
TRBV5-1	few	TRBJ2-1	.	CASSLEGPRIDEQFF	TGCGCCAGCAGCTTGGAGGGACCCCGGATAGATGAGCAGTTCTTC
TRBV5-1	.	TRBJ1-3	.	CASSADRLSGNTIYF	TGCGCCAGCAGCGCAGACAGGTTGTCTGGAAACACCATATATTTT
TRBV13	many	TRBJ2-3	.	CASSLRATDTQYF	TGTGCCAGCAGTCTTAGGGCCACAGATACGCAGTATTTT
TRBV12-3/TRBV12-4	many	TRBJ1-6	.	CASSSTLDSPLHF	TGTGCCAGCAGCTCCACCCTTGATTCACCCCTCCACTTT
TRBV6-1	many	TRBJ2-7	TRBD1	CASSEGTGGSYEQYF	TGTGCCAGCAGTGAAGGGACAGGGGGCTCCTACGAGCAGTACTTC
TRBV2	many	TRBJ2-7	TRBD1	CASSSGTGTAYEQYF	TGTGCCAGCAGTTCGGGGACAGGGACGGCCTACGAGCAGTACTTC
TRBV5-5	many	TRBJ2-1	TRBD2	CASSWEGTDTLQVF	TGTGCCAGCAGCTGGGAGGGGACTGACACCCTTCAGGTCTTC
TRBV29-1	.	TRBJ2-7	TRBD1	CSVGTDRGYEQYF	TGCAGCGTGGGGACAGACAGGGGCTACGAGCAGTACTTC
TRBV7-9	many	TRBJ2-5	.	CASSLAGEFQETQYF	TGTGCCAGCAGCTTAGCGGGGGAGTTCCAAGAGACCCAGTACTTC
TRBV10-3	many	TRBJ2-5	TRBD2	CAIRTSGGQQETQYF	TGTGCCATCAGGACTAGCGGGGGGCAACAAGAGACCCAGTACTTC
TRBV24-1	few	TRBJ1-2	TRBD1	CATRGQGAYGYTF	TGTGCCACCAGGGGACAGGGGGCCTATGGCTACACCTTC
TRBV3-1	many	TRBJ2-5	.	CASRPWLATTGETQYF	TGTGCCAGCAGACCTTGGCTAGCCACCACCGGGGAGACCCAGTACTTC
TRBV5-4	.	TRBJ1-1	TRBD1	CASSGSGGDTEAFF	TGTGCCAGCAGCGGTTCAGGGGGGGACACTGAAGCTTTCTTT
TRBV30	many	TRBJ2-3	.	CAWSVSRALTDTQYF	TGTGCCTGGAGTGTATCCAGGGCCCTCACAGATACGCAGTATTTT
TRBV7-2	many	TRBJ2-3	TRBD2	CASSYMGLAVTDTQYF	TGTGCCAGCAGCTATATGGGACTAGCGGTCACAGATACGCAGTATTTT
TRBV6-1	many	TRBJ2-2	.	CASSAGTNTGELFF	TGTGCCAGCAGTGCCGGCACAAACACCGGGGAGCTGTTTTTT
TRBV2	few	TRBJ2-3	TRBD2	CASREAGGVNTQYF	TGTGCCAGCAGAGAAGCGGGAGGTGTTAATACGCAGTATTTT
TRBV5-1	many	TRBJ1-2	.	CASSFSRGGDYGYTF	TGCGCCAGCAGCTTTAGCAGGGGCGGTGACTATGGCTACACCTTC
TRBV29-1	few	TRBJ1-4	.	CSVRGSAAGGNEKLFF	TGCAGCGTTCGAGGATCCGCGGCCGGTGGGAATGAAAAACTGTTTTTT
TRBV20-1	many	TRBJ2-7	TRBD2	CSARDLRGRNYEQYF	TGCAGTGCTAGAGATCTGCGGGGGAGAAACTACGAGCAGTACTTC
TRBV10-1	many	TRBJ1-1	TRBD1	CASSESTQGVEAFF	TGCGCCAGCAGTGAGTCGACTCAGGGGGTTGAAGCTTTCTTT
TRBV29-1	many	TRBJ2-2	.	CSTGENTGELFF	TGCAGCACCGGGGAGAACACCGGGGAGCTGTTTTTT
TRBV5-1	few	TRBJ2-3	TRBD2	CASSPGGDPDTQYF	TGCGCCAGCAGTCCGGGAGGGGACCCAGATACGCAGTATTTT
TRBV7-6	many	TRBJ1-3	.	CASSLEWVPSSGNTIYF	TGTGCCAGCAGCTTAGAATGGGTCCCTTCCTCTGGAAACACCATATATTTT
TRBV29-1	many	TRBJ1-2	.	CSGGATRGNYGYTF	TGCAGCGGAGGAGCTACCAGGGGTAACTATGGCTACACCTTC
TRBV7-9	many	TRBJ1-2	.	CASSSSPPGSGGYTF	TGTGCCAGCAGCTCTTCTCCGCCAGGGTCTGGCGGCTACACCTTC
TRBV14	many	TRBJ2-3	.	CASSQVGQPTDTQYF	TGTGCCAGCAGCCAAGTTGGGCAGCCCACAGATACGCAGTATTTT
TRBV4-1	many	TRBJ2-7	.	CASSQPDRNTYEQYF	TGCGCCAGCAGCCAACCAGACAGGAACACCTACGAGCAGTACTTC
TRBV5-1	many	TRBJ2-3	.	CASSSQNTDTQYF	TGCGCCAGCAGCTCACAGAATACAGATACGCAGTATTTT
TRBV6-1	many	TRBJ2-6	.	CASRPALSGANVLTF	TGTGCCAGCAGACCAGCCCTCTCTGGGGCCAACGTCCTGACTTTC
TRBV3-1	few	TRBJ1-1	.	CASSQENRMNTEAFF	TGTGCCAGCAGCCAAGAGAACCGGATGAACACTGAAGCTTTCTTT
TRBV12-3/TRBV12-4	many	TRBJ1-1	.	CASSIIFNTEAFF	TGTGCCAGCAGTATTATATTTAACACTGAAGCTTTCTTT
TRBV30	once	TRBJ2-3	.	CAWEQGTDTQYF	TGTGCCTGGGAACAGGGCACAGATACGCAGTATTTT
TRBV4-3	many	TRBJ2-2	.	CASSPRQGGPGELFF	TGCGCCAGCAGCCCCAGACAGGGAGGGCCCGGGGAGCTGTTTTTT
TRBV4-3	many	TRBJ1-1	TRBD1	CASSQDRGLVAFF	TGCGCCAGCAGCCAAGACAGGGGGCTGGTGGCTTTCTTT
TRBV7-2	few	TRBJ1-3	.	CASSLNRVDSSGNTIYF	TGTGCCAGCAGCTTGAACAGGGTGGATTCCTCTGGAAACACCATATATTTT
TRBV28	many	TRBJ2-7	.	CASSLEGAAYEQYF	TGTGCCAGCAGTTTGGAGGGGGCGGCCTACGAGCAGTACTTC
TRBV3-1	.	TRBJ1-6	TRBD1	CASSPGTGHGSPLHF	TGTGCCAGCAGCCCGGGGACAGGGCACGGTTCACCCCTCCACTTT
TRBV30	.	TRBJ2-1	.	CAWSAFVGREQFF	TGTGCCTGGAGCGCATTCGTAGGACGTGAGCAGTTCTTC
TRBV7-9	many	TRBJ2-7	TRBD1	CASSLVGRDRDHEQYF	TGTGCCAGCAGCTTAGTTGGGAGGGACAGGGACCACGAGCAGTACTTC
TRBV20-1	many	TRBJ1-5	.	CSARTSNQPQHF	TGCAGTGCTAGGACAAGCAATCAGCCCCAGCATTTT
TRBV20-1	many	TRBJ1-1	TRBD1	CSARDDRGTEAFF	TGCAGTGCTAGAGACGACAGGGGCACTGAAGCTTTCTTT
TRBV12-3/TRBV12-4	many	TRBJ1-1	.	CASRGQNTEAFF	TGTGCCAGCAGGGGACAGAACACTGAAGCTTTCTTT
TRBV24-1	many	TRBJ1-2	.	CATSDGQNNYGYTF	TGTGCCACCAGTGACGGACAGAATAACTATGGCTACACCTTC
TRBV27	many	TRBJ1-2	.	CASSLSSNYGYTF	TGTGCCAGCAGTTTAAGCAGCAACTATGGCTACACCTTC
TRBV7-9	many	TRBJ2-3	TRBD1	CASSSTTGGRDTQYF	TGTGCCAGCAGCTCCACGACAGGGGGAAGAGATACGCAGTATTTT
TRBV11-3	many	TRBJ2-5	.	CASSSGSETQYF	TGTGCCAGCAGTAGTGGTTCCGAGACCCAGTACTTC
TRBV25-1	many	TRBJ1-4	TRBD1	CASSDSGGPRLYAREKLFF	TGTGCCAGCAGTGATTCAGGGGGCCCACGACTCTATGCGCGTGAAAAACTGTTTTTT
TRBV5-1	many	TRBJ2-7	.	CASSLDRALYEQYF	TGCGCCAGCAGCTTGGACAGGGCTCTCTACGAGCAGTACTTC
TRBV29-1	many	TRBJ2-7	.	CSAQLGVGGPGEQYF	TGCAGCGCCCAACTCGGGGTGGGAGGTCCCGGCGAGCAGTACTTC